A selection of T cell receptor beta chains follows, all from one sample in a study of response to subunit inactivated influenza vaccine. TCRdb reanalysed the RT-PCR reads using MiXCR and keeps one entry per CDR3 protein. The sample lists roughly 630,000 distinct CDR3 sequences, around 15% occurring once. The input for sequencing was PBMCs from blood, taken 14 days before vaccination. The source of these receptors is a man over 45 who received an inactivated influenza vaccine. Both conserved end residues are trimmed from each CDR3. Fields, in order: V gene, J gene, CDR3 protein.

v_gene: TRBV9
j_gene: TRBJ2-1
CDR3aa: ASSVAPSQYNEQF

v_gene: TRBV28
j_gene: TRBJ2-1
CDR3aa: ASSSPPSGRVQEDEQF

v_gene: TRBV20-1
j_gene: TRBJ1-1
CDR3aa: SAPRGAIATEAF

v_gene: TRBV6-2/TRBV6-3
j_gene: TRBJ2-5
CDR3aa: ASSYSILPAGALETQY

v_gene: TRBV12-3/TRBV12-4
j_gene: TRBJ2-1
CDR3aa: ASSLVTSGGGEQF

v_gene: TRBV7-6
j_gene: TRBJ2-1
CDR3aa: ASSLAGQAYNEQF

v_gene: TRBV12-3/TRBV12-4
j_gene: TRBJ2-5
CDR3aa: ASSLQAGGGETQY

v_gene: TRBV15
j_gene: TRBJ2-1
CDR3aa: ATSRGQGGHEQF

v_gene: TRBV7-9
j_gene: TRBJ2-5
CDR3aa: ASSLAGRGEETQY

v_gene: TRBV6-2/TRBV6-3
j_gene: TRBJ1-5
CDR3aa: ASSPYVGGNQPQH

v_gene: TRBV12-3/TRBV12-4
j_gene: TRBJ2-1
CDR3aa: ASSRAPTGNEQF

v_gene: TRBV5-1
j_gene: TRBJ2-7
CDR3aa: ASSLVAGENYEQY

v_gene: TRBV7-8
j_gene: TRBJ2-5
CDR3aa: ASSFWDGQETQY

v_gene: TRBV27
j_gene: TRBJ1-3
CDR3aa: ASSLWYGSGNTIY

v_gene: TRBV20-1
j_gene: TRBJ2-3
CDR3aa: SAPFPGFTDTQY

v_gene: TRBV4-3
j_gene: TRBJ2-2
CDR3aa: ASSQDSSGMNTGELF

v_gene: TRBV5-1
j_gene: TRBJ1-1
CDR3aa: ASSGGWFDTEAF

v_gene: TRBV5-1
j_gene: TRBJ1-1
CDR3aa: ASSSDGRETEAF

v_gene: TRBV7-9
j_gene: TRBJ2-5
CDR3aa: ASSLFRFDSRQETQY

v_gene: TRBV20-1
j_gene: TRBJ1-5
CDR3aa: SAGGGGLQPQH

v_gene: TRBV15
j_gene: TRBJ1-4
CDR3aa: ATSIVPEKLF

v_gene: TRBV20-1
j_gene: TRBJ1-6
CDR3aa: SASTGGRSPLH

v_gene: TRBV2
j_gene: TRBJ2-7
CDR3aa: AISLDSYYEQY

v_gene: TRBV20-1
j_gene: TRBJ2-3
CDR3aa: RPVAFPPDTQY

v_gene: TRBV2
j_gene: TRBJ2-2
CDR3aa: ASRRNTGELF

v_gene: TRBV29-1
j_gene: TRBJ1-5
CDR3aa: SVEARLRKPNQPQH

v_gene: TRBV6-1
j_gene: TRBJ1-6
CDR3aa: ASSPAVSYNSPLH

v_gene: TRBV29-1
j_gene: TRBJ2-5
CDR3aa: SSRQQETQY

v_gene: TRBV9
j_gene: TRBJ2-5
CDR3aa: ASSVGGRGTQETQY

v_gene: TRBV15
j_gene: TRBJ2-4
CDR3aa: ATSRDTEVKNIQY

v_gene: TRBV11-2
j_gene: TRBJ2-2
CDR3aa: ASSTWTGTNTGELF

v_gene: TRBV7-9
j_gene: TRBJ1-6
CDR3aa: ASSSSTGFNSPLH

v_gene: TRBV6-1
j_gene: TRBJ2-3
CDR3aa: ASSKSSGISTDTQY

v_gene: TRBV24-1
j_gene: TRBJ2-7
CDR3aa: ATSESGLGEQY

v_gene: TRBV20-1
j_gene: TRBJ2-3
CDR3aa: SAREAGGVTDTQY

v_gene: TRBV20-1
j_gene: TRBJ2-3
CDR3aa: SAPRGGTDTQY

v_gene: TRBV6-1
j_gene: TRBJ1-4
CDR3aa: ASRGNLEKLF

v_gene: TRBV27
j_gene: TRBJ2-5
CDR3aa: ASSLSLPIQETQY

v_gene: TRBV2
j_gene: TRBJ1-1
CDR3aa: ASNTGGRNTEAF

v_gene: TRBV11-1
j_gene: TRBJ1-2
CDR3aa: ASSFSPEQGRPNYGYT

v_gene: TRBV3-1
j_gene: TRBJ2-3
CDR3aa: ASSSRGGFTDTQY

v_gene: TRBV28
j_gene: TRBJ2-1
CDR3aa: ASSVEDRDKVDEQF

v_gene: TRBV29-1
j_gene: TRBJ2-1
CDR3aa: SVEVQGQGRGEQF

v_gene: TRBV12-3/TRBV12-4
j_gene: TRBJ2-5
CDR3aa: ASSAGGLAGTGVHQQTQY

v_gene: TRBV12-3/TRBV12-4
j_gene: TRBJ1-5
CDR3aa: ASSKGTAGQPQH

v_gene: TRBV20-1
j_gene: TRBJ2-2
CDR3aa: SARRGLELF

v_gene: TRBV20-1
j_gene: TRBJ2-1
CDR3aa: SASAGRYSYNEQF

v_gene: TRBV9
j_gene: TRBJ1-4
CDR3aa: ASSVGAGGEKLF

v_gene: TRBV2
j_gene: TRBJ2-1
CDR3aa: ASRIGTYNEQF

v_gene: TRBV2
j_gene: TRBJ2-7
CDR3aa: ASREEQVLEQY

v_gene: TRBV7-9
j_gene: TRBJ1-2
CDR3aa: ASSLETNYGYT

v_gene: TRBV25-1
j_gene: TRBJ2-1
CDR3aa: ASSNLRGGGFNEQF

v_gene: TRBV7-9
j_gene: TRBJ2-7
CDR3aa: ASSFEEETYEQY

v_gene: TRBV4-1
j_gene: TRBJ2-2
CDR3aa: ASSLPPVGSGGTGELF

v_gene: TRBV5-1
j_gene: TRBJ1-1
CDR3aa: ASSSRQDTEAF

v_gene: TRBV11-2
j_gene: TRBJ2-2
CDR3aa: ASSLDAKTGELF

v_gene: TRBV29-1
j_gene: TRBJ2-5
CDR3aa: SVRGQGAIY

v_gene: TRBV27
j_gene: TRBJ1-2
CDR3aa: ASRRTDRVQGYT

v_gene: TRBV20-1
j_gene: TRBJ1-5
CDR3aa: SANSGAGRNQPQH

v_gene: TRBV28
j_gene: TRBJ1-5
CDR3aa: ASSLGIGQRNQPQH